This TCR beta chain was sequenced for a study of blood T cell repertoires in COVID-19. Using immunoSEQ multiplex PCR, the repertoire was profiled, and TCRdb retains in-frame clones only, with some absent. The data contain 100,000 or so clones, about 87% of them singletons. V shed 5 bases and J shed 8 bases, with 12 bases lying between them. The CDR3 loop spans 13 amino acids. The specimen sequenced was peripheral blood. The genes are TRBV12-3 or TRBV12-4 and TRBJ1-4; a possible D gene is TRBD1 (5 bases). This clonotype was sampled from a man aged 50 to 59 with active or convalescent COVID-19. CDR3 loop: CASSPQQEEKLFF. CDR3 in DNA: TGTGCCAGCAGTCCGCAACAGGAGGAAAAACTGTTTTTT.